This TCR beta chain came from a study of identifying expanded T cells in peripheral blood. General study results and limits: Clone count variance between roughly 2-week samples rose with total template count.

Profiling relied on immunoSEQ multiplex PCR, and the TCRdb table lists in-frame clones only, not all of them. The sample includes around 68,000 clones, more than 75% of them seen just once. Details on this clone: Antigen: not known.

No infections or other immune events were documented during collection. With V trimmed by 7 bases and J by 4 bases, 7 bases remained unmatched. Per germline, CDR1 SQVTM and CDR2 ANQGSEA. CDR3 length: 14 amino acids. This receptor was taken from a person between 18 and 75 years old in good health. The sequenced sample was blood. This chain links TRBV29-1 with TRBJ2-3; 11 bases match TRBD1. For the CDR3, the DNA is TGCAGCGCGGAACCGGGACAGGGGGCAGATACGCAGTATTTT. Translating it yields CSAEPGQGADTQYF.